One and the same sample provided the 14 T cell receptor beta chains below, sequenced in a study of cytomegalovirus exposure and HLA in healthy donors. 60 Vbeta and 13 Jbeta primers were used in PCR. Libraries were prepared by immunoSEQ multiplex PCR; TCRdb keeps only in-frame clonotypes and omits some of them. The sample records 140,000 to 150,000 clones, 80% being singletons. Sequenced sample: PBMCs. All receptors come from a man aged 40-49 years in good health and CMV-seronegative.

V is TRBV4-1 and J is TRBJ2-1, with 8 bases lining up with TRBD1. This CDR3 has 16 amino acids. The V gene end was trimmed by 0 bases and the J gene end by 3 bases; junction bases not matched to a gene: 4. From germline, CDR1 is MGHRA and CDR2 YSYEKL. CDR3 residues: CASSQELTGGYNEQFF. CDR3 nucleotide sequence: TGCGCCAGCAGCCAAGAACTAACAGGGGGCTACAATGAGCAGTTCTTC.

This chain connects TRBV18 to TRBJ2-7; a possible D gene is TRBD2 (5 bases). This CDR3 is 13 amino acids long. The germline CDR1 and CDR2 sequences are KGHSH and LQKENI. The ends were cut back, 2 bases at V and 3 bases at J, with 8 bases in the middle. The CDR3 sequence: CASSPEGFYEQYF. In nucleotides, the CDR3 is TGTGCCAGCTCACCAGAGGGTTTCTACGAGCAGTACTTC.

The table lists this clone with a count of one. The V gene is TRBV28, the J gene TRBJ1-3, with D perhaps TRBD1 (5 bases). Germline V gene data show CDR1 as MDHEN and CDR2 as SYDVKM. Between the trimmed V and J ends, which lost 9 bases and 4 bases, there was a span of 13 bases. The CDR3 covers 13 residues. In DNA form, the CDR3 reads TGTGCCAGACAGGACAACATCGGAAACACCATATATTTT. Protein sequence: CARQDNIGNTIYF.

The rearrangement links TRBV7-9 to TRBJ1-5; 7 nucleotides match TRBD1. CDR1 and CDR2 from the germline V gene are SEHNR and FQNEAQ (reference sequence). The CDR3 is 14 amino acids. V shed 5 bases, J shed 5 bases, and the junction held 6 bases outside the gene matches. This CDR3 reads CASSMGQNYQPQHF. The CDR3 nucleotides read TGTGCCAGCAGCATGGGACAGAACTATCAGCCCCAGCATTTT.

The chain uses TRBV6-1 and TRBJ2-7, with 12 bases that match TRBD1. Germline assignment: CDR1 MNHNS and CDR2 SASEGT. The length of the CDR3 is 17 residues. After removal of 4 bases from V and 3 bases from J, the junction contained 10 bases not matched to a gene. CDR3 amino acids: CASSVWGQGANIYEQYF. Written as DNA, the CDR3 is TGTGCCAGCAGTGTCTGGGGACAGGGGGCTAATATCTACGAGCAGTACTTC.

The DNA of the CDR3 is TGTGCCTGGGTCGGTGTAAATGAGCAGTTCTTC. Amino acids: CAWVGVNEQFF. The chain is built from TRBV30 and TRBJ2-1; no clear D. CDR1 is GTSNPN and CDR2 is SVGIG in the germline V gene (reference sequence). V shed 5 bases and J shed 7 bases, with 9 bases lying between them. This CDR3 region has 11 residues.

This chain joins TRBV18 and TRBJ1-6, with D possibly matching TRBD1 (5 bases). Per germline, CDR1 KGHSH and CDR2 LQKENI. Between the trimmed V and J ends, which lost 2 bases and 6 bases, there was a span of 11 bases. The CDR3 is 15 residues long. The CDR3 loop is CASSPRQPLNSPLHF. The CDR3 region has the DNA TGTGCCAGCTCACCAAGACAGCCTCTTAATTCACCCCTCCACTTT. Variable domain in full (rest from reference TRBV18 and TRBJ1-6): NAGVMQNPRHLVRRRGQEARLRCSPMKGHSHVYWYRQLPEEGLKFMVYLQKENIIDESGMPKERFSAEFPKEGPSILRIQQVVRGDSAAYFCASSPRQPLNSPLHFGNGTRLTVT.

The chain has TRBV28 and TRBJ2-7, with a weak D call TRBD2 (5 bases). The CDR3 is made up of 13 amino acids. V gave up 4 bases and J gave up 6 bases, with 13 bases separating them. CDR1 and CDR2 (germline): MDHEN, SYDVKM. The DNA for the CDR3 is TGTGCCAGCAGTTCTCAACCTAGCCTCGAGCAGTACTTC. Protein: CASSSQPSLEQYF.

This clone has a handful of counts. The CDR3 bases are TGTGCCAGCAGCTTGGCCTCTTGGCAGTCTAATGAAAAACTGTTTTTT. This encodes CASSLASWQSNEKLFF. This chain connects TRBV5-6 to TRBJ1-4; the D is unclear. Germline assignment: CDR1 SGHDT and CDR2 YYEEEE. There are 16 residues in the CDR3. V lost 0 bases, J lost 3 bases, and 12 bases lay in between.

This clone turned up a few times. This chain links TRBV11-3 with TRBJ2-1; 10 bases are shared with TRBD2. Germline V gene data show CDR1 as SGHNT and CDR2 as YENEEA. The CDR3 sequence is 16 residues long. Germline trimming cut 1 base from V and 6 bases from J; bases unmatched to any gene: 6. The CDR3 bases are TGTGCCAGCAGCTTAGCCGGGAGACTAGCGGGCAATGAGCAGTTCTTC. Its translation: CASSLAGRLAGNEQFF.

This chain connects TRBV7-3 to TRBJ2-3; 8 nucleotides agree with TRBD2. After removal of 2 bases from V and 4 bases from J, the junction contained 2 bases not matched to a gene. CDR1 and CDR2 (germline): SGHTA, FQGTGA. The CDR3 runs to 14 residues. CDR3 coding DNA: TGTGCCAGCAGCTTATTAGCGGGGCCAGATACGCAGTATTTT. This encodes CASSLLAGPDTQYF.

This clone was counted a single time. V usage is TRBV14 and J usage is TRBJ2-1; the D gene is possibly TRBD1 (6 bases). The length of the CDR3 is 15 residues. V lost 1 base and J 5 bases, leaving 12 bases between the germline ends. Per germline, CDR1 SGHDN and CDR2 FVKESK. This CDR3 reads CASSQVAGVNNEQFF. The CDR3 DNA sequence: TGTGCCAGCAGCCAAGTGGCAGGGGTTAACAATGAGCAGTTCTTC.

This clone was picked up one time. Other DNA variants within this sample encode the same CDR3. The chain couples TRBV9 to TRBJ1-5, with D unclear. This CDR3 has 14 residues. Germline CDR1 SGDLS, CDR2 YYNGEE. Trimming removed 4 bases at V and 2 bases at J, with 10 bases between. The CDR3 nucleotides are TGTGCCAGCAGCCCAAACACCGGCAATCAGCCCCAGCATTTT. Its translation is CASSPNTGNQPQHF.

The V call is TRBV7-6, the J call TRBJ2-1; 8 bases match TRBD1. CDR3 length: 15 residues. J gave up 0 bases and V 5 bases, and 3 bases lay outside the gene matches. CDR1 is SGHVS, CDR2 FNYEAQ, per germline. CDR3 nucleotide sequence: TGTGCCAGCAGCATTGACAGGGGCTCCTACAATGAGCAGTTCTTC. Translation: CASSIDRGSYNEQFF.